The 29 T cell receptor beta chains presented below share a single source sample, sequenced in a study of blood T cell repertoires in COVID-19. Profiled with immunoSEQ multiplex PCR; TCRdb holds only in-frame clones, not every one. The sample contains about 220,000 clones, roughly 88% of which appear only once. The sequenced sample consisted of PBMCs or T cells enriched from blood (not recorded which). All receptors derive from a woman in her fifties or sixties with acute COVID-19.

CDR3 bases: TGCGCCAGCAGCCCCACTACTACGACAGGGGCCCTCTCCTACGAGCAGTACTTC. Protein sequence: CASSPTTTTGALSYEQYF. The rearrangement uses TRBV5-1 and TRBJ2-7, with 8 bases lining up with TRBD1. Germline V gives CDR1 SGHRS, CDR2 YFSETQ. The CDR3 contains 18 residues. V lost 4 bases, J lost 0 bases, and 15 bases stayed unmatched. Full variable domain (missing parts from reference TRBV5-1 and TRBJ2-7): KAGVTQTPRYLIKTRGQQVTLSCSPISGHRSVSWYQQTPGQGLQFLFEYFSETQRNKGNFPGRFSGRQFSNSRSEMNVSTLELGDSALYLCASSPTTTTGALSYEQYFGPGTRLTVT.

The chain uses TRBV5-1 and TRBJ2-7, with 8 bases fitting TRBD1. Germline CDR1 SGHRS, CDR2 YFSETQ. The CDR3 contains 15 residues. V was clipped by 4 bases and J by 1 base; unmatched bases: 7. The chain's CDR3 is CASSQTGVLSYEQYF. The CDR3 nucleotides are TGCGCCAGCAGCCAGACAGGGGTATTATCCTACGAGCAGTACTTC.

The chain couples TRBV7-9 to TRBJ2-3; 14 nucleotides line up with TRBD2. In germline, CDR1 is SEHNR, CDR2 FQNEAQ (reference sequence). Trimming removed 5 bases from V and 4 bases from J; junction bases left unmatched: 5. The CDR3 is 16 amino acids. CDR3 amino acids: CASSPGLAGAADTQYF. The CDR3 region has the DNA TGTGCCAGCAGCCCGGGACTAGCGGGAGCCGCAGATACGCAGTATTTT.

This clone showed up just once. This chain uses TRBV6-5 with TRBJ1-5; the D is unclear. Germline CDR1 is MNHEY and CDR2 is SVGAGI. The CDR3 length is 14 residues. Deletions cut 7 bases from V and 2 bases from J, with 12 bases between. CDR3 loop: CASTLGGGNQPQHF. DNA of the CDR3: TGTGCCAGCACCCTGGGAGGCGGCAATCAGCCCCAGCATTTT.

The sample holds a few counts of this clone. V gene TRBV6-6 combines with J gene TRBJ1-1; no firm D call. Germline V gene sequence: CDR1 MNHNY, CDR2 SVGAGI (reference sequence). V was trimmed by 0 bases and J by 6 bases, leaving 8 bases between them. The CDR3 loop spans 13 amino acids. The CDR3 DNA follows: TGTGCCAGCAGTTACTCGACTCAAGCTGAAGCTTTCTTT. As protein: CASSYSTQAEAFF.

This clone was seen a few times. V and J are TRBV20-1 and TRBJ2-2; TRBD2 matches 16 bases. The CDR3 extends over 18 amino acids. CDR1 and CDR2 from the germline V gene are DFQATT and SNEGSKA (reference sequence). Trimming took 3 bases from V and 7 from J; bases not matched to a gene: 11. As DNA, the CDR3 is TGCAGTGCTAGTAGTTGGGGACTAGCGGGAGGGGCCCACGGGGAGCTGTTTTTT. Its protein is CSASSWGLAGGAHGELFF.

The rearrangement uses TRBV7-9 and TRBJ1-4, with D maybe TRBD1 (6 bases). V was trimmed by 4 bases and J by 5 bases, leaving 11 bases between them. Germline V lookup: CDR1 SEHNR, CDR2 FQNEAQ (reference sequence). The CDR3 runs 14 residues. CDR3 sequence reads: CASSSGTRNEKLFF. The CDR3 DNA is TGTGCCAGCAGCTCCGGGACAAGGAATGAAAAACTGTTTTTT.

The V and J genes are TRBV9 and TRBJ2-5; weak D call: TRBD2 (6 bases). Germline-derived CDR1 and CDR2 are SGDLS and YYNGEE. This CDR3 is built from 16 residues. The V gene lost 3 bases and the J gene lost 2 bases, with 17 bases spanning the gap. CDR3 in DNA: TGTGCCAGCAGCGACCGGGACTTGATGGGGCAAGAGACCCAGTACTTC. Protein sequence: CASSDRDLMGQETQYF.

A few counts support this clone. The chain has TRBV24-1 and TRBJ2-1; D is perhaps TRBD1 (6 bases). This CDR3 spans 21 amino acids. Per germline, CDR1 KGHDR and CDR2 SFDVKD. V was cut by 7 bases and J by 3 bases, with 33 bases left in between. In DNA, the CDR3 is TGTGCCACCAGCACCGGACCCCCCCTGAGGGGCAGGGGCGTGTACTACAATGAGCAGTTCTTC. Protein product: CATSTGPPLRGRGVYYNEQFF.

This chain links TRBV2 with TRBJ2-5; D uncertain. The CDR3 contains 12 residues. Germline CDR1 reads SNHLY; CDR2 reads FYNNEI. Trimming removed 3 bases at V and 5 bases at J, with 7 bases between. The CDR3 region is CASSEGRETQYF. The CDR3 DNA is TGTGCCAGCAGTGAGGGCAGGGAGACCCAGTACTTC.

This sequence joins TRBV19 and TRBJ1-5; no firm D call. The germline V gene encodes CDR1 LNHDA and CDR2 SQIVND (reference sequence). CDR3 length: 21 amino acids. The V end lost 9 bases, the J end lost 10 bases, and 43 bases lay between the germline ends. The CDR3 nucleotides are TGTGCCAGAACAAATACGCCCCTGTTTGTGCGAGGCCGTTACCTAATCTTACCCCAGCATTTT. This encodes CARTNTPLFVRGRYLILPQHF.

The J gene is TRBJ1-5, the V gene TRBV5-1; TRBD1 might be the D (6 bases). Germline V gene lookup returns CDR1 SGHRS and CDR2 YFSETQ. V was clipped by 7 bases and J by 4 bases, with 18 bases between them. The CDR3 sequence is 15 residues long. The CDR3 nucleotides read TGCGCCAGCTCCTTTAGCGGGGGGGCGAATCAGCCCCAGCATTTT. As protein: CASSFSGGANQPQHF.

This rearrangement joins TRBV30 to TRBJ1-3, with 9 bases that match TRBD1. Germline V gives CDR1 GTSNPN, CDR2 SVGIG (reference sequence). The V gene end was trimmed by 2 bases and the J gene end by 1 base; junction bases not matched to a gene: 6. CDR3 length: 16 amino acids. The CDR3 coding sequence is TGTGCCTGGAGTTACAGGGGGCGATTTTCTGGAAACACCATATATTTT. It translates to CAWSYRGRFSGNTIYF.

This chain uses TRBV13 with TRBJ2-5; 11 bases agree with TRBD2. The trim removed 3 bases at V and 3 bases at J, leaving 6 bases unmatched. Germline V gives CDR1 PRHDT, CDR2 FYEKMQ (reference sequence). The CDR3 length is 16 residues. In nucleotides, the CDR3 is TGTGCCAGCAGCTTGGGGGGGACTAGCGGAAAAGAGACCCAGTACTTC. It encodes CASSLGGTSGKETQYF.

CDR3 nucleotide sequence: TGTGCCAGTAGTATACAGGGCCGTGCTGGCTACACCTTC. It encodes CASSIQGRAGYTF. J is TRBJ1-2 and V is TRBV19; D possibly corresponds to TRBD1 (5 bases). Germline CDR1 is LNHDA and CDR2 is SQIVND (reference sequence). Trimming removed 2 bases from V and 7 bases from J, with 11 bases in between. The CDR3 sequence is 13 residues long. The full variable domain, with the rest looked up from reference TRBV19 and TRBJ1-2, is DGGITQSPKYLFRKEGQNVTLSCEQNLNHDAMYWYRQDPGQGLRLIYYSQIVNDFQKGDIAEGYSVSREKKESFPLTVTSAQKNPTAFYLCASSIQGRAGYTFGSGTRLTVV.

The J gene is TRBJ1-1, the V gene TRBV5-8; D not certain. V lost 4 bases to trimming and J lost 4 bases, with 14 bases between them. Germline V gene sequence: CDR1 SGHTS, CDR2 YDEGEE. This CDR3 spans 14 amino acids. The CDR3 nucleotides are TGTGCCAGCAGCCGCGCCCGAGGGTCCACTGAAGCTTTCTTT. It encodes CASSRARGSTEAFF. Based on the CDR3 plus reference TRBV5-8 and TRBJ1-1, the full variable domain is EAGVTQSPTHLIKTRGQQATLRCSPISGHTSVYWYQQALGLGLQFLLWYDEGEERNRGNFPPRFSGRQFPNYSSELNVNALELEDSALYLCASSRARGSTEAFFGQGTRLTVV.

The CDR3: CASSILSYGIYTEAFF. CDR3 DNA: TGTGCCAGTAGTATCTTAAGCTACGGGATATACACTGAAGCTTTCTTT. The rearrangement links TRBV19 to TRBJ1-1; D ambiguous. The CDR3 length is 16 residues. The germline V gene encodes CDR1 LNHDA and CDR2 SQIVND (reference sequence). Between the trimmed V and J ends, which lost 3 bases and 3 bases, there was a span of 17 bases.

The gene calls are TRBV2 and TRBJ1-4, with a tentative D call TRBD1 (5 bases). Germline V gene lookup returns CDR1 SNHLY and CDR2 FYNNEI. CDR3 length: 13 residues. V was pared by 3 bases and J by 5 bases, with 7 bases between. CDR3 nucleotides: TGTGCCAGCAGTGAGGGGCTCAATGAAAAACTGTTTTTT. It encodes CASSEGLNEKLFF. Complete variable domain (other parts from reference TRBV2 and TRBJ1-4): EPEVTQTPSHQVTQMGQEVILRCVPISNHLYFYWYRQILGQKVEFLVSFYNNEISEKSEIFDDQFSVERPDGSNFTLKIRSTKLEDSAMYFCASSEGLNEKLFFGSGTQLSVL.

This clone was recorded only once. The chain uses TRBV7-9 and TRBJ2-7, with 8 bases fitting TRBD2. The CDR3 sequence is 14 residues long. Germline values: CDR1 SEHNR, CDR2 FQNEAQ (reference sequence). V shed 3 bases, J shed 5 bases, and the junction held 6 bases outside the gene matches. CDR3 DNA: TGTGCCAGCAGCTTGACAGCGGGAGCCGACGAGCAGTACTTC. Residues: CASSLTAGADEQYF.

The chain has TRBV6-6 and TRBJ2-7; D gene uncertain. The CDR3 has 15 amino acids. Trimming took 0 bases from V and 3 from J, leaving 12 bases between them. Germline CDR1 and CDR2: MNHNY and SVGAGI (reference sequence). CDR3 DNA sequence: TGTGCCAGCAGTTACTCCTACGATTCCCGCTACGAGCAGTACTTC. It is translated as CASSYSYDSRYEQYF.

The chain couples TRBV5-4 to TRBJ1-4, with 8 bases matching TRBD1. The CDR3 loop spans 15 amino acids. Germline V gene sequence: CDR1 SGHNT, CDR2 YYREEE (reference sequence). Trimming at V came to 4 bases and at J to 4 bases, leaving 6 bases not matched to a gene. The CDR3 DNA sequence: TGTGCCAGCAGCCTTATACAGGGGGGTAATGAAAAACTGTTTTTT. Translation: CASSLIQGGNEKLFF. Supplemented by reference TRBV5-4 and TRBJ1-4, the full variable domain reads ETGVTQSPTHLIKTRGQQVTLRCSSQSGHNTVSWYQQALGQGPQFIFQYYREEENGRGNFPPRFSGLQFPNYSSELNVNALELDDSALYLCASSLIQGGNEKLFFGSGTQLSVL.

Of note for this clone: The junction shows a germline mismatch at one end, possibly a read error. CDR3 in amino acids: CASSLGTGLYEQYF. The CDR3 DNA sequence: TGTGCTAGCAGCTTAGGGACAGGGCTCTACGAGCAGTACTTC. The genes are TRBV7-7 and TRBJ2-7; 9 positions agree with TRBD1. Germline V gene lookup returns CDR1 SSHAT and CDR2 FNYEAQ (reference sequence). This CDR3 is 14 amino acids long.

The chain recombines TRBV5-5 with TRBJ2-5; 9 bases agree with TRBD1. With 3 bases clipped from V and 5 bases from J, the junction kept 14 bases outside the gene matches. CDR1 and CDR2 (germline): SGHKS, YYEKEE (reference sequence). The CDR3 extends over 17 amino acids. The CDR3 region is CASSWGVGQGIWETQYF. The CDR3 nucleotides read TGTGCCAGCAGCTGGGGGGTAGGACAGGGGATTTGGGAGACCCAGTACTTC.

The chain carries TRBV3-1 (or the pseudogene TRBV3-2) and TRBJ2-2; TRBD2 matches at 11 bases. The CDR3 loop spans 18 amino acids. Germline V gene lookup returns CDR1 LGHDT and CDR2 YNNKEL (reference sequence). V lost 4 bases, J lost 2 bases, and 9 bases stayed unmatched. Here the CDR3 reads CASSPGLAGGINTGELFF. CDR3 DNA: TGTGCCAGCAGCCCCGGACTAGCGGGTGGGATAAACACCGGGGAGCTGTTTTTT.

The chain couples TRBV5-1 to TRBJ2-7; 12 nucleotides match TRBD2. V lost 5 bases to trimming and J lost 7 bases; unmatched junction nucleotides: 7. Per germline, CDR1 SGHRS and CDR2 YFSETQ. This CDR3 region has 14 residues. Here the CDR3 reads CASRLAGGPNEQYF. The CDR3 DNA reads TGCGCCAGCAGGCTAGCGGGAGGGCCGAATGAGCAGTACTTC.

This clone was detected only once. The J gene is TRBJ2-2, the V gene TRBV28; D is unresolved. The CDR3 is 13 residues long. The germline gives CDR1 MDHEN, CDR2 SYDVKM. V was pared by 8 bases and J by 3 bases, with 10 bases between. CDR3: CASPSLDTGELFF. The CDR3 DNA sequence: TGTGCCAGCCCCTCCCTCGACACCGGGGAGCTGTTTTTT.

This clone has a single count. V is TRBV6-5 and J is TRBJ1-2, with 7 nucleotides matching TRBD1. The CDR3 runs to 14 residues. Germline trimming cut 7 bases from V and 7 bases from J; bases unmatched to any gene: 12. Germline V CDR1 and CDR2: MNHEY, SVGAGI. CDR3 residues: CASILQGLLLGYTF. CDR3 nucleotides: TGTGCCAGCATCCTACAGGGGCTTCTTCTTGGCTACACCTTC.

V is TRBV23-1 and J is TRBJ2-4; D remains ambiguous. TRBV23-1 is recorded as an ORF, its role being uncertain. Trimming took 7 bases from V and 12 from J, leaving 7 bases between them. The CDR3 is 9 residues long. In DNA form, the CDR3 reads TGCGCCAGCAATAGCTGTCAGTACTTC. It specifies CASNSCQYF.

The chain joins TRBV5-1 to TRBJ2-3; D may be TRBD2 (7 bases). Germline-derived CDR1 and CDR2 are SGHRS and YFSETQ. This CDR3 spans 15 amino acids. V was shortened by 4 bases and J by 2 bases, with 14 bases between the two germline ends. CDR3 residues: CASSLGGRNTDTQYF. The CDR3, as DNA: TGCGCCAGCAGCCTGGGGGGGCGGAACACAGATACGCAGTATTTT.